The text below deals with one T cell receptor beta chain. Its antigen is unknown. The sample belongs to a study of monozygotic twins with inflammatory bowel disease. Overall study results and limits: Those with IBD had lower TCRbeta diversity (inverse Simpson) than their healthy co-twins did. Healthy twins shared more clonotypes with others than IBD patients, most markedly active ones.

TCRdb re-analyzed the 5' RACE reads; it lists each CDR3 protein once, without DNA. This sample's table has some 440,000 distinct CDR3 sequences. The CDR3 extends over 15 amino acids. Germline CDR1 is DFQATT and CDR2 is SNEGSKA (reference sequence). This rearrangement joins TRBV20-1 to TRBJ2-7. The source of this sequence is a human donor with ulcerative colitis or Crohn's disease, or a healthy co-twin of an affected twin (not recorded which). Specimen: blood. CDR3 region: CSARDRAGTSYEQYF.